This T cell receptor (beta chain) originates from a study of blood T cell repertoires in COVID-19. Whole-study context: Sources were T cells, B-cell-depleted T cells, or PBMCs; the material itself was cDNA or gDNA.

The CDR3 is 16 amino acids. In germline, CDR1 is LNHDA, CDR2 SQIVND (reference sequence). Trimming took 10 bases from V and 0 from J; bases not matched to a gene: 12. Clones were read by immunoSEQ multiplex PCR, and TCRdb kept only the in-frame ones, dropping some. The sample includes over 50,000 clones, 80% to 95% seen only once; the top ten take under 15%. Material for sequencing was peripheral blood. The TCR originated in a human donor with active COVID-19. The donor label of this sample is uncertain. This chain uses TRBV19 with TRBJ1-5, with 7 bases lining up with TRBD1. CDR3 nucleotides: TGTGCCACCAGGGGCCGTGGGACAGTTAGCAATCAGCCCCAGCATTTT. It encodes CATRGRGTVSNQPQHF.